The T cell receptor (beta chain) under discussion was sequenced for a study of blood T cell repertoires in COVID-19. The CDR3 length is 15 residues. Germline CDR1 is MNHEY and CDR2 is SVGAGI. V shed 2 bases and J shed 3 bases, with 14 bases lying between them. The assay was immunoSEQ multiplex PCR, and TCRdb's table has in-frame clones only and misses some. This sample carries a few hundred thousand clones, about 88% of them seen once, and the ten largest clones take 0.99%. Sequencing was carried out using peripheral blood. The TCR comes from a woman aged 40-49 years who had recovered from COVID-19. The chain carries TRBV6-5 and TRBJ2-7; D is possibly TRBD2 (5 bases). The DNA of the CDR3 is TGTGCCAGCAGTTACCAGTTAGCGTGGGGCTACGAGCAGTACTTC. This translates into CASSYQLAWGYEQYF.